The 23 T cell receptor beta chains below all came from one sample that was sequenced in a study of tumor-infiltrating lymphocytes in primary liver carcinoma. A constant-region primer served to make TCR beta cDNA from about 530 ng total RNA. ARM-PCR was slightly modified, and three nested multiplex PCR rounds with it gave rise to the TCR beta libraries. Forward primers for TRBV1-TRBV30 and a C-beta reverse primer served the first two PCR rounds, at 10 cycles each. TCRdb re-called the multiplex PCR reads with MiXCR, one entry per CDR3 protein. This repertoire shows around 330,000 distinct CDR3 sequences, 50% to 75% found once; its top ten account for about a sixth. Germline DNA was extracted too, while blood RNA derived from unsorted whole blood. Sequenced material: peripheral blood. These receptors were obtained from a woman in her twenties or thirties with primary liver carcinoma and hepatitis B virus infection.

As to this clonotype: This clone may be a read error of a much larger clone one base away. This sequence joins TRBV6-5 and TRBJ2-7; the match to TRBD2 covers 8 bases. This CDR3 is built from 14 residues. CDR1 is MNHEY and CDR2 is SVGAGI in the germline V gene. This CDR3 reads CVSSQGGGRNKQYF. CDR3 DNA: TGTGTCAGCAGTCAAGGTGGCGGGAGGAATAAGCAGTACTTC.

This clonotype was recorded a few times. The chain uses TRBV13 and TRBJ2-2, with 8 nucleotides matching TRBD2. Germline CDR1 and CDR2: PRHDT and FYEKMQ (reference sequence). The length of the CDR3 is 18 residues. Losses at the gene ends were 3 bases for V and 1 base for J; bases not matched to a gene: 10. CDR3 protein: CASSFGRASGQNTGELFF. CDR3 bases: TGTGCCAGCAGCTTTGGAAGGGCTAGCGGGCAGAACACCGGGGAGCTGTTTTTT.

In regard to this clonotype: The junction departs from the called germline gene at one end, perhaps through a read error. The rearrangement uses TRBV7-3 and TRBJ2-1; 9 bases match TRBD1. This CDR3 has 15 residues. The germline V gene encodes CDR1 SGHTA and CDR2 FQGTGA. CDR3 loop: CAGSFETGGYNEQFF. The CDR3 DNA sequence: TGTGCCGGCAGCTTTGAGACAGGGGGATACAATGAGCAGTTCTTC.

CDR3 nucleotides: TGCGCCAGCAGTACCGGGACTACGGGGCGATCCCAGCATTTT. Its protein product is CASSTGTTGRSQHF. V and J are TRBV10-2 and TRBJ1-5; a weak D match, TRBD1 (5 bases). This CDR3 region has 14 residues. V was cut by 5 bases and J by 11 bases, with 19 bases left in between. In germline, CDR1 is WSHSY, CDR2 SAAADI.

Only a few counts were recorded for this clonotype. A much bigger clone sits one base away, suggesting this may be a read error. This chain joins TRBV28 and TRBJ2-7; D is undetermined. The CDR3 length is 12 residues. In germline, CDR1 is MDHEN, CDR2 SYDVKM. CDR3 region: CTSSLLSSPRYF. The DNA of the CDR3 is TGTACCAGCAGTTTACTTAGCTCTCCTAGGTACTTC.

This clonotype has only a few counts. CDR3 coding DNA: TGTGCCAGCAGCGATAACTTAGCGGGAGGAACCTTCAGTTCAAAAGAGACCCAGTACTTC. Protein: CASSDNLAGGTFSSKETQYF. The genes are TRBV6-1 and TRBJ2-5, with 10 bases identical to TRBD2. Germline V gene sequence: CDR1 MNHNS, CDR2 SASEGT. V lost 6 bases and J lost 3; bases outside the gene matches: 22. The CDR3 spans 20 residues.

The genes are TRBV5-6 and TRBJ1-2; 7 bases align to TRBD1. The CDR3 contains 13 residues. Germline-derived CDR1 and CDR2 are SGHDT and YYEEEE. V was clipped by 3 bases and J by 7 bases; unmatched bases: 6. The CDR3 region has the DNA TGTGCCAGCAGCTCGGACAGGACTGGTGGCTACACCTTC. The encoded protein is CASSSDRTGGYTF. Full variable domain (outside the CDR3, taken from reference TRBV5-6 and TRBJ1-2): DAGVTQSPTHLIKTRGQQVTLRCSPKSGHDTVSWYQQALGQGPQFIFQYYEEEERQRGNFPDRFSGHQFPNYSSELNVNALLLGDSALYLCASSSDRTGGYTFGSGTRLTVV.

Notes on this clonotype: One base away lies a much larger clone, so this may be a sequencing read error. The chain joins TRBV6-5 to TRBJ1-5; 10 bases match TRBD1. This CDR3 region has 15 residues. Germline V gene sequence: CDR1 MNHEY, CDR2 SVGAGI. CDR3 bases: TGTACCAGCAGTCAGGGACAGGGGTTTCCTCAGCCCCAGCATTTT. It specifies CTSSQGQGFPQPQHF.

Notes on this clonotype: The CDR3 does not end in the conserved phenylalanine or tryptophan, so this is likely a read error. V usage is TRBV11-2 and J usage is TRBJ2-7; TRBD1 matches at 7 bases. Per germline, CDR1 SGHAT and CDR2 FQNNGV. The ends lost 7 bases at V and 1 base at J; junction bases unmatched: 10. There are 15 residues in the CDR3. The CDR3 sequence: CASNFKTGTSYEQYY. DNA of the CDR3: TGTGCCAGCAACTTCAAGACAGGGACGTCCTACGAGCAGTACTAC.

A note on this clonotype: This could be a read error, since a much larger clone is one nucleotide away. This chain joins TRBV21-1 and TRBJ2-7; the table's D call of TRBD2 was not tested on the DNA. TRBV21-1 is a pseudogene. CDR3 length: 15 residues. The DNA of the CDR3 is TGTGCCAGAAGCACCTTCGCGGGCGGGCCCTACGAGCAGTACTTC. This gives the protein CARSTFAGGPYEQYF.

As regards this clonotype: A much larger clone differs by one base, so this may be a read error. The chain links TRBV12-3 or TRBV12-4 to TRBJ2-3; D is uncertain. The CDR3 is 12 residues long. The CDR3 DNA follows: TGTGCCAGCAGTCCCCGCACAGATACGCACTATTTT. The encoded protein is CASSPRTDTHYF.

Note on this clonotype: This clone may be a read error of a much larger clone one base away. The chain is built from TRBV6-1 and TRBJ1-5; TRBD1 matches 9 bases. The junction had 11 bases not matched to a gene; V was cut back by 5 bases and J by 6 bases. The CDR3 spans 16 residues. Germline V gene data show CDR1 as MNHNS and CDR2 as SASEGT. CDR3 residues: CASSLQGGQGTQPQHF. The CDR3 nucleotides read TGTGCCAGCAGTCTCCAAGGGGGACAGGGCACTCAGCCCCAGCATTTT.

This chain links TRBV9 with TRBJ2-7; a weak D match, TRBD1 (5 bases). Germline CDR1 is SGDLS and CDR2 is YYNGEE. This CDR3 region has 13 residues. DNA for the CDR3: TGTGTTAGCAGCGTAGGTGGGGCCGGCGAGCAGTACTTC. Its translation: CVSSVGGAGEQYF.

This clonotype turned up a few times. This chain links TRBV6-5 with TRBJ2-7, with TRBD2 matching over 9 bases. The V and J ends lost 5 bases and 1 base, in that order; junction bases with no gene match: 9. The germline V gene encodes CDR1 MNHEY and CDR2 SVGAGI. CDR3 length equals 16 residues. CDR3 in amino acids: CASSPGGGGGSYEQYF. Written as DNA, the CDR3 is TGTGCCAGCAGTCCCGGGGGCGGGGGGGGTTCCTACGAGCAGTACTTC.

A word on this clonotype: The junction does not match germline at one end; this may be a read error. V gene TRBV12-3 or TRBV12-4 combines with J gene TRBJ2-1; D may be TRBD2 (5 bases). This CDR3 has 15 residues. CDR3: CASSHTGLQSDEQFF. CDR3 bases: TGTGCAAGCAGTCACACCGGACTCCAAAGCGATGAGCAGTTCTTC.

This clonotype was seen at least ten times. The rearrangement links TRBV11-2 to TRBJ2-5; D is possibly TRBD2 (6 bases). CDR1 and CDR2 (germline): SGHAT, FQNNGV. V shed 6 bases and J shed 5 bases, with 22 bases lying between them. CDR3 length: 16 residues. DNA for the CDR3: TGTGCCAGCAGTTTCGAGGGGAACCGGGGGACCGAGACCCAGTACTTC. Protein product: CASSFEGNRGTETQYF.

As concerns this clonotype: The junction differs from germline at one of its ends, possibly a read error. The genes are TRBV29-1 and TRBJ1-5; TRBD1 aligns across 7 bases. The CDR3 length is 13 residues. Per the germline V gene, CDR1 is SQVTM and CDR2 is ANQGSEA. The CDR3, as DNA: TGCAGCGTTAGGGGACAGATGGATCAGTCCCAGCATTTT. It codes for CSVRGQMDQSQHF. The whole variable domain, filled in from reference TRBV29-1 and TRBJ1-5, reads SAVISQKPSRDICQRGTSLTIQCQVDSQVTMMFWYRQQPGQSLTLIATANQGSEATYESGFVIDKFPISRPNLTFSTLTVSNMSPEDSSIYLCSVRGQMDQSQHFGDGTRLSIL.

This clonotype occurred many times. This sequence joins TRBV5-5 and TRBJ2-1, with a tentative D call TRBD1 (5 bases). V dropped 0 bases and J dropped 8 bases, with 9 bases sitting between them. This CDR3 has 13 residues. CDR1 is SGHKS and CDR2 is YYEKEE in the germline V gene (reference sequence). The CDR3 sequence: CASSLAGHDEQFF. The CDR3 bases are TGTGCCAGCAGCTTGGCAGGACACGATGAGCAGTTCTTC. Full variable domain (remainder filled in from reference TRBV5-5 and TRBJ2-1): DAGVTQSPTHLIKTRGQQVTLRCSPISGHKSVSWYQQVLGQGPQFIFQYYEKEERGRGNFPDRFSARQFPNYSSELNVNALLLGDSALYLCASSLAGHDEQFFGPGTRLTVL.

In the case of this clonotype: A read error may account for a junction end that differs from germline. The chain employs TRBV12-3 or TRBV12-4 and TRBJ2-5; the D is unclear. CDR3 length equals 12 residues. The CDR3 nucleotides are TGTGCTAGCAGTTGGTGGCAAGAGACCCAGTACTTC. The encoded protein is CASSWWQETQYF.

This clonotype was counted ten times or more. The J gene is TRBJ2-1, the V gene TRBV6-6; D is possibly TRBD1 or TRBD2 (5 bases each). Trimming removed 6 bases at V and 7 bases at J, with 19 bases between. There are 15 residues in the CDR3. Germline V gene sequence: CDR1 MNHNY, CDR2 SVGAGI (reference sequence). The CDR3 reads CASRDGTARRNEQFF. The CDR3 region has the DNA TGTGCCAGCAGGGACGGGACGGCTCGGAGGAATGAGCAGTTCTTC.

The chain combines TRBV29-1 with TRBJ2-2, with TRBD1 matching 7 bases. V shed 6 bases and J 9 bases; nucleotides not matched to a gene: 16. The CDR3 consists of 15 residues. CDR1 SQVTM and CDR2 ANQGSEA come from the germline V gene. The chain's CDR3 is CSVESRDSKTWELFF. As DNA, the CDR3 is TGCAGCGTGGAATCCCGGGACAGTAAGACCTGGGAGCTGTTTTTT.

This clonotype was recorded many times. This sequence joins TRBV12-3 or TRBV12-4 and TRBJ2-1, with D hard to call. Trimming cost V 5 bases and J 2 bases, with 13 bases left between them. This CDR3 spans 15 amino acids. CDR3 DNA: TGTGCCAGCAGTCCTAGGAGTTATGCCTACAATGAGCAGTTCTTC. Amino acid sequence: CASSPRSYAYNEQFF.

This clonotype was recorded a few times. A much larger clone lies one base from this, so it may be a read error. The genes are TRBV4-1 and TRBJ1-5; the match to TRBD1 covers 8 bases. Germline V gene data show CDR1 as MGHRA and CDR2 as YSYEKL. The CDR3 totals 15 residues. CDR3 residues: CAGSQDRGGNQPQHF. In DNA form, the CDR3 reads TGCGCCGGCAGCCAAGACAGGGGAGGCAATCAGCCCCAGCATTTT.